Presented here are 26 T cell receptor beta chains from one specimen sequenced in a study of blood T cell repertoires in COVID-19. TCRdb's table, derived via immunoSEQ multiplex PCR, lists solely in-frame clones and lacks some. Of about 230,000 clones in the sample, 75% to 85% were seen once. Material for sequencing was peripheral blood. These receptors all come from a man aged 45-65 years with COVID-19, enrolled during active disease.

This chain uses TRBV6-5 with TRBJ1-5; D gene ambiguous. CDR1 is MNHEY and CDR2 is SVGAGI in the germline V gene. CDR3 length: 16 residues. The V end was cut by 4 bases, the J end by 1 base, with 14 bases between. The CDR3 region is CASSCRVAESNQPQHF. The CDR3 DNA follows: TGTGCCAGCAGTTGTAGAGTTGCCGAAAGCAATCAGCCCCAGCATTTT.

This chain joins TRBV9 and TRBJ2-7, with TRBD1 matching 7 bases. This CDR3 has 14 residues. The germline CDR1 and CDR2 sequences are SGDLS and YYNGEE. V dropped 0 bases and J dropped 3; count of bases not matched to a gene: 3. CDR3 region: CASSVGTGHYEQYF. The DNA of the CDR3 is TGTGCCAGCAGCGTAGGGACAGGCCACTACGAGCAGTACTTC.

This clone occurred once. The chain carries TRBV5-8 and TRBJ2-5; 8 bases match TRBD2. The CDR3 spans 17 residues. Germline-derived CDR1 and CDR2 are SGHTS and YDEGEE. Trimming cost V 0 bases and J 2 bases; bases outside gene matches: 9. CDR3 loop: CASSLAGTSPSQETQYF. The CDR3 DNA reads TGTGCCAGCAGCTTGGCCGGGACTAGTCCCTCTCAAGAGACCCAGTACTTC.

The CDR3 nucleotides read TGTGCCAGCAGCCAAGGACAGGATAATTCACCCCTCCACTTT. Its translation: CASSQGQDNSPLHF. The chain is built from TRBV3-1 (or the pseudogene TRBV3-2) and TRBJ1-6, with D possibly TRBD1 on 6 matching bases. Trimming took 1 base from V and 5 from J, leaving 6 bases between them. Germline loops: CDR1 LGHDT, CDR2 YNNKEL (reference sequence). The CDR3 contains 14 residues.

The J gene is TRBJ2-2, the V gene TRBV6-4, with D uncertain. This CDR3 region has 14 residues. CDR1 MRHNA and CDR2 SNTAGT come from the germline V gene. Trimming removed 5 bases from V and 2 bases from J, with 9 bases in between. CDR3 DNA sequence: TGTGCCAGCAGTCAGTGGTTAAACACCGGGGAGCTGTTTTTT. This sequence encodes CASSQWLNTGELFF.

The chain employs TRBV6-5 and TRBJ1-2, with unresolved D. The CDR3 has 14 amino acids. Germline assignment: CDR1 MNHEY and CDR2 SVGAGI. V shed 7 bases and J shed 5 bases, with 17 bases lying between them. In DNA form, the CDR3 reads TGTGCCAGCACCCCCAGGTACCTTGGGTATGGCTACACCTTC. Protein: CASTPRYLGYGYTF.

The CDR3 here is CASSLGGGTGVEQYF. CDR3 sequence (DNA): TGTGCCAGCAGCTTAGGAGGCGGGACAGGGGTCGAGCAGTACTTC. The chain uses TRBV7-2 and TRBJ2-7, with TRBD1 matching 10 bases. The CDR3 spans 15 residues. CDR1 is SGHTA and CDR2 is FQGNSA in the germline V gene. V trimming: 1 base; J trimming: 6 bases; junction bases outside the gene matches: 6.

The CDR3 bases are TGTGCCAGCAGCGTAGAGAGCGGGGGGGCGAATGAGCAGTTCTTC. Translated, it gives CASSVESGGANEQFF. The chain is built from TRBV9 and TRBJ2-1; 10 nucleotides agree with TRBD2. The germline CDR1 and CDR2 sequences are SGDLS and YYNGEE. V shed 0 bases and J 7 bases; nucleotides not matched to a gene: 4. The CDR3 totals 15 residues.

The V and J genes are TRBV20-1 and TRBJ2-5; D gene unclear. CDR3 length equals 13 residues. Trimming left V 3 bases short and J 5 bases short, with 13 bases between. The germline V gene has CDR1 DFQATT and CDR2 SNEGSKA (reference sequence). The CDR3 loop is CSASMSPRETQYF. For the CDR3, the DNA is TGCAGTGCTAGTATGAGCCCGAGGGAGACCCAGTACTTC.

The chain recombines TRBV7-2 with TRBJ2-7; 10 positions agree with TRBD1. The CDR3 consists of 14 residues. The germline V gene encodes CDR1 SGHTA and CDR2 FQGNSA. V lost 7 bases and J lost 6; bases outside the gene matches: 9. The CDR3 DNA reads TGTGCCAGCAAACGGGACAGGGGAATCACCGAGCAGTACTTC. Protein: CASKRDRGITEQYF.

The chain joins TRBV4-3 to TRBJ2-3, with a weak D call TRBD1 (8 bases). The germline gives CDR1 LGHNA, CDR2 YSLEER. The CDR3 sequence is 16 residues long. V dropped 1 base and J dropped 1 base, with 12 bases sitting between them. CDR3 sequence: CASSQGTGRGTDTQYF. As DNA, the CDR3 is TGCGCCAGCAGCCAAGGGACAGGGAGGGGCACAGATACGCAGTATTTT.

The rearrangement uses TRBV6-5 and TRBJ1-5; TRBD1 matches at 9 bases. The germline gives CDR1 MNHEY, CDR2 SVGAGI. After removal of 8 bases from V and 2 bases from J, the junction contained 7 bases not matched to a gene. The CDR3 spans 15 residues. The CDR3 reads CASGLQGAGNQPQHF. The CDR3 DNA sequence: TGTGCCAGCGGATTACAGGGGGCTGGCAATCAGCCCCAGCATTTT.

This clone is a singleton in its sample. The rearrangement links TRBV5-1 to TRBJ2-6; weak D call: TRBD2 (5 bases). CDR1 is SGHRS and CDR2 is YFSETQ in the germline V gene. V lost 3 bases, J lost 0 bases, and 13 bases lay in between. The CDR3 runs 17 residues. In nucleotides, the CDR3 is TGCGCCAGCAGCTACTCCGGGATCCTCTCTGGGGCCAACGTCCTGACTTTC. Amino acids: CASSYSGILSGANVLTF.

This chain uses TRBV3-1 (or the pseudogene TRBV3-2) with TRBJ2-2, with TRBD2 matching 8 bases. CDR1 is LGHDT and CDR2 is YNNKEL in the germline V gene (reference sequence). CDR3 length: 17 amino acids. Losses at the gene ends were 4 bases for V and 3 bases for J; bases not matched to a gene: 10. This CDR3 is CASSPTPGGGHTGELFF. The DNA of the CDR3 is TGTGCCAGCAGCCCGACCCCCGGCGGGGGGCACACCGGGGAGCTGTTTTTT.

The chain combines TRBV20-1 with TRBJ1-3; D is uncertain. This CDR3 is 13 amino acids long. Germline loops: CDR1 DFQATT, CDR2 SNEGSKA (reference sequence). The ends were cut back, 3 bases at V and 2 bases at J, with 8 bases in the middle. CDR3 in amino acids: CSASGQTGNTIYF. The CDR3 coding sequence is TGCAGTGCTAGTGGCCAGACTGGAAACACCATATATTTT.

The chain uses TRBV15 and TRBJ2-7, with TRBD1 identical over 9 bases. Germline lookup yields CDR1 LNHNV and CDR2 YYDKDF (reference sequence). The V segment lost 8 bases and the J segment 7 bases; nucleotides outside the gene matches: 9. This CDR3 comprises 13 residues. This CDR3 reads CATEPTGGREQYF. CDR3 DNA: TGTGCCACCGAGCCGACAGGGGGGAGGGAGCAGTACTTC.

The genes are TRBV21-1 and TRBJ1-2. TRBV21-1 is assigned pseudogene status. The CDR3 sequence is 12 residues long. The DNA for the CDR3 is TGTGCCAGAGCGGATGCTAACTATGGCTACACCTTC. The encoded protein is CARADANYGYTF.

The chain uses TRBV19 and TRBJ1-5; D is unclear. The V and J ends lost 1 base and 5 bases respectively, with 12 bases between them. The CDR3 is 15 amino acids. Looked up from germline, CDR1 is LNHDA and CDR2 is SQIVND (reference sequence). CDR3 DNA sequence: TGTGCCAGTAGTATAGTTCCCGTTGGGCATCAGCCCCAGCATTTT. This gives the protein CASSIVPVGHQPQHF.

This clone was detected once. An end of the junction does not agree with germline; a read error may underlie this. The rearrangement joins TRBV6-5 to TRBJ2-5; D is possibly TRBD2 (7 bases). The CDR3 is 15 amino acids. From germline, CDR1 is MNHEY and CDR2 SVGAGI. CDR3 sequence: CASGGRGFPQETQHF. CDR3 bases: TGTGCCAGCGGGGGGAGGGGGTTCCCACAAGAGACCCAGCACTTC.

The chain has TRBV7-8 and TRBJ2-3; TRBD2 agrees at 8 bases. The CDR3 totals 16 residues. V lost 0 bases and J lost 2; bases outside the gene matches: 4. From germline, CDR1 is SGHVS and CDR2 FQNEAQ. The CDR3 loop is CASSLAPGGTTDTQYF. In DNA form, the CDR3 reads TGTGCCAGCAGCTTAGCGCCGGGGGGGACCACAGATACGCAGTATTTT.

Written as DNA, the CDR3 is TGTGCCAGCTCAGGGGACAGGGCGAACACCGGGGAGCTGTTTTTT. Protein: CASSGDRANTGELFF. J is TRBJ2-2 and V is TRBV18; 9 bases are a match to TRBD1. Germline V gene lookup returns CDR1 KGHSH and CDR2 LQKENI. Losses at the gene ends were 5 bases for V and 0 bases for J; bases not matched to a gene: 1. CDR3 size: 15 residues. Together with reference TRBV18 and TRBJ2-2, the CDR3 gives the full variable domain: NAGVMQNPRHLVRRRGQEARLRCSPMKGHSHVYWYRQLPEEGLKFMVYLQKENIIDESGMPKERFSAEFPKEGPSILRIQQVVRGDSAAYFCASSGDRANTGELFFGEGSRLTVL.

The chain uses TRBV24-1 and TRBJ2-7, with 9 positions matching TRBD1. V lost 3 bases to trimming and J lost 5 bases; unmatched junction nucleotides: 10. The CDR3 has 16 amino acids. Looked up from germline, CDR1 is KGHDR and CDR2 is SFDVKD. DNA for the CDR3: TGTGCCACCAGTGATGAAACCGGGACAGGGAACCACGAGCAGTACTTC. This codes for CATSDETGTGNHEQYF.

V gene TRBV4-2 combines with J gene TRBJ1-2; perhaps TRBD1 as D (5 bases). Germline CDR1 and CDR2: LGHNA and YNFKEQ. Trimming removed 1 base from V and 3 bases from J, with 9 bases in between. The CDR3 is 14 amino acids. CDR3 DNA sequence: TGTGCCAGCAGCCAAGGGTGGGGCGACTATGGCTACACCTTC. Translated: CASSQGWGDYGYTF.

This chain connects TRBV19 to TRBJ2-5; D is unclear. The CDR3 sequence is 12 residues long. Trimming shortened V by 5 bases and J by 4 bases, and 8 bases separated the two germline ends. CDR1 and CDR2 from the germline V gene are LNHDA and SQIVND (reference sequence). This chain's CDR3 is CASSQETETQYF. The DNA for the CDR3 is TGTGCCAGTAGTCAGGAAACAGAGACCCAGTACTTC.

This clone came up a few times. The V gene is TRBV20-1, the J gene TRBJ2-1, with 9 bases aligning to TRBD1. Germline V gene data show CDR1 as DFQATT and CDR2 as SNEGSKA (reference sequence). This CDR3 is 14 amino acids long. V lost 3 bases to trimming and J lost 9 bases; unmatched junction nucleotides: 9. The CDR3 loop reads CSASRTGVFAEQFF. The CDR3 coding sequence is TGCAGTGCTAGTAGGACAGGGGTTTTTGCTGAGCAGTTCTTC.

The genes are TRBV6-5 and TRBJ2-1; 7 positions match TRBD1. The CDR3 covers 13 residues. Unmatched junction bases numbered 4, after V lost 6 bases and J lost 5 bases. Germline assignment: CDR1 MNHEY and CDR2 SVGAGI. This chain's CDR3 is CASRLTGDNEQFF. The DNA of the CDR3 is TGTGCCAGCAGACTTACAGGGGACAATGAGCAGTTCTTC.